The 5 T cell receptor beta chains given below trace back to one sample, sequenced in a study of cytomegalovirus exposure and HLA in healthy donors. Only in-frame clones appear in the TCRdb table, and some are missing; sequencing was by immunoSEQ multiplex PCR. The table shows some 70,000 clones, with approximately 96% occurring only once. Sequenced material: PBMCs. The receptors derive from a young man in good health and CMV-seronegative.

The chain couples TRBV28 to TRBJ1-6; D not certain. V was pared by 6 bases and J by 0 bases, with 9 bases between. The CDR3 totals 15 residues. Germline lookup yields CDR1 MDHEN and CDR2 SYDVKM. CDR3 sequence: CASREETSYNSPLHF. Here the CDR3 DNA reads TGTGCCAGCAGGGAGGAAACCTCCTATAATTCACCCCTCCACTTT. The full variable domain, its missing parts supplied by reference TRBV28 and TRBJ1-6, is DVKVTQSSRYLVKRTGEKVFLECVQDMDHENMFWYRQDPGLGLRLIYFSYDVKMKEKGDIPEGYSVSREKKERFSLILESASTNQTSMYLCASREETSYNSPLHFGNGTRLTVT.

The rearrangement uses TRBV11-2 and TRBJ1-3; D uncertain. CDR1 is SGHAT and CDR2 is FQNNGV in the germline V gene. The V end was cut by 2 bases, the J end by 6 bases, with 8 bases between. The CDR3 is made up of 13 amino acids. CDR3 in DNA: TGTGCCAGCAGCTTAACGGGTAAAAACACCATATATTTT. Encoded protein: CASSLTGKNTIYF. The whole variable domain, filled in from reference TRBV11-2 and TRBJ1-3, reads EAGVAQSPRYKIIEKRQSVAFWCNPISGHATLYWYQQILGQGPKLLIQFQNNGVVDDSQLPKDRFSAERLKGVDSTLKIQPAKLEDSAVYLCASSLTGKNTIYFGEGSWLTVV.

V is TRBV7-9 and J is TRBJ2-3; TRBD1 aligns across 7 bases. Germline values: CDR1 SEHNR, CDR2 FQNEAQ (reference sequence). This CDR3 has 17 residues. Trimming at V came to 2 bases and at J to 1 base, leaving 9 bases not matched to a gene. CDR3 sequence: CASSLSRQGLGTDTQYF. The CDR3 nucleotides are TGTGCCAGCAGCTTAAGCCGACAGGGTCTGGGCACAGATACGCAGTATTTT. The full variable domain, completed using reference TRBV7-9 and TRBJ2-3, is DTGVSQNPRHKITKRGQNVTFRCDPISEHNRLYWYRQTLGQGPEFLTYFQNEAQLEKSRLLSDRFSAERPKGSFSTLEIQRTEQGDSAMYLCASSLSRQGLGTDTQYFGPGTRLTVL.

The V and J genes are TRBV5-4 and TRBJ2-7; weak D call: TRBD2 (5 bases). The germline V and J ends were trimmed by 2 bases and 5 bases, with 11 bases remaining between them. The CDR3 loop spans 13 amino acids. The germline V gene encodes CDR1 SGHNT and CDR2 YYREEE (reference sequence). In DNA, the CDR3 is TGTGCCAGCAGCTTTCCGGGAAGGAACGAGCAGTACTTC. It yields the protein CASSFPGRNEQYF.

CDR3 nucleotide sequence: TGTGCCAGCAGCTTAGCGGACAGGGGATTCTATGGCTACACCTTC. This encodes CASSLADRGFYGYTF. V is TRBV7-9 and J is TRBJ1-2; 9 nucleotides agree with TRBD1. Germline CDR1 is SEHNR and CDR2 is FQNEAQ (reference sequence). The V gene end was trimmed by 0 bases and the J gene end by 4 bases; junction bases not matched to a gene: 3. The CDR3 is made up of 15 amino acids.